The 24 T cell receptor beta chains given below trace back to one sample, sequenced in a study of shared clonotypes between healthy human individuals. Assay used: immunoSEQ multiplex PCR; TCRdb lists only in-frame clones, some missing. The data contain some 1 million clones, 70% to 80% of them seen just once; the ten biggest clones take up approximately 1.5%. Sequenced material: memory CD4+ T cells sorted from blood. As for subset: CD45RA-negative fraction. Source of these receptors: a man between 18 and 29 years old in good health.

The J gene is TRBJ2-3, the V gene TRBV9; 7 bases match TRBD2. Germline loops: CDR1 SGDLS, CDR2 YYNGEE. The V segment lost 4 bases and the J segment 5 bases; nucleotides outside the gene matches: 7. This CDR3 is 14 amino acids long. The CDR3 region is CASSISGIQDTQYF. Written as DNA, the CDR3 is TGTGCCAGCAGCATCAGCGGGATCCAAGATACGCAGTATTTT.

The chain recombines TRBV5-4 with TRBJ2-5; the match to TRBD1 covers 11 bases. Trimming at V came to 5 bases and at J to 4 bases, leaving 13 bases not matched to a gene. CDR1 and CDR2 (germline): SGHNT, YYREEE (reference sequence). CDR3 length equals 17 residues. Here the CDR3 DNA reads TGTGCCAGCAGTTCCCGTTCGGACAGGGGGCGAGGAGAGACCCAGTACTTC. This gives the protein CASSSRSDRGRGETQYF.

This chain connects TRBV11-2 to TRBJ2-2, with D perhaps TRBD1 or TRBD2 (5 bases each). The V and J ends lost 7 bases and 4 bases respectively, with 22 bases between them. The length of the CDR3 is 17 residues. CDR1 SGHAT and CDR2 FQNNGV come from the germline V gene. Written as DNA, the CDR3 is TGTGCCAGCACAGACCCCAATGGGGGAGTGAGCACCGGGGAGCTGTTTTTT. Translated: CASTDPNGGVSTGELFF.

The chain combines TRBV6-6 with TRBJ2-1, with 9 bases lining up with TRBD2. V trimming: 0 bases; J trimming: 6 bases; junction bases outside the gene matches: 6. This CDR3 region has 16 residues. The germline V gene encodes CDR1 MNHNY and CDR2 SVGAGI (reference sequence). CDR3 sequence reads: CASSYSAGAGGNEQFF. The CDR3 coding sequence is TGTGCCAGCAGTTACTCGGCGGGAGCGGGAGGCAATGAGCAGTTCTTC.

This chain uses TRBV7-6 with TRBJ2-1; D not certain. Germline CDR1 reads SGHVS; CDR2 reads FNYEAQ. There are 16 residues in the CDR3. V lost 4 bases and J 4 bases, leaving 17 bases between the germline ends. The CDR3 reads CASSSSLERTYNEQFF. DNA of the CDR3: TGTGCCAGCAGCTCATCTCTCGAACGAACATACAATGAGCAGTTCTTC.

The CDR3 nucleotides are TGCGCCAGCAGCTTCGGGACAGGGGCCTACGAGCAGTACTTC. Translating it yields CASSFGTGAYEQYF. This chain connects TRBV5-1 to TRBJ2-7; TRBD1 matches at 10 bases. Germline-derived CDR1 and CDR2 are SGHRS and YFSETQ. The length of the CDR3 is 14 residues. V lost 2 bases, J lost 2 bases, and 1 base stayed unmatched.

This chain links TRBV5-1 with TRBJ1-1; D is uncertain. Germline CDR1 and CDR2: SGHRS and YFSETQ. This CDR3 is built from 15 residues. Between the trimmed V and J ends, which lost 3 bases and 1 base, there was a span of 13 bases. Written as DNA, the CDR3 is TGCGCCAGCAGCTCGCTAGATTCACAGAACACTGAAGCTTTCTTT. Protein product: CASSSLDSQNTEAFF.

The rearrangement uses TRBV7-2 and TRBJ2-2; the D gene could be TRBD1 or TRBD2 (6 bases each). Germline V lookup: CDR1 SGHTA, CDR2 FQGNSA. This CDR3 comprises 15 residues. V lost 5 bases, J lost 6 bases, and 16 bases lay in between. CDR3 bases: TGTGCCAGCAGCCACGAGAGGGGGGATCCCGGGGAGCTGTTTTTT. Encoded protein: CASSHERGDPGELFF.

The sample holds a few counts of this clone. This sequence joins TRBV5-3 and TRBJ2-5; tentative D call: TRBD2 (6 bases). TRBV5-3 counts as an open reading frame of uncertain function. V lost 4 bases to trimming and J lost 5 bases, with 6 bases between them. The CDR3 runs to 11 residues. CDR3 amino acids: CARSRGETQYF. The CDR3 region has the DNA TGTGCCAGAAGCCGGGGGGAGACCCAGTACTTC.

The rearrangement joins TRBV30 to TRBJ2-2; a weak D match, TRBD2 (5 bases). The germline CDR1 and CDR2 sequences are GTSNPN and SVGIG (reference sequence). The ends were cut back, 3 bases at V and 0 bases at J, with 11 bases in the middle. CDR3 length: 15 amino acids. CDR3 amino acids: CAWRRGQTNTGELFF. The CDR3 coding sequence is TGTGCCTGGAGGAGAGGGCAGACGAACACCGGGGAGCTGTTTTTT.

The V gene is TRBV4-1, the J gene TRBJ2-5; 7 nucleotides agree with TRBD2. The V gene end was trimmed by 1 base and the J gene end by 7 bases; junction bases not matched to a gene: 6. The CDR3 length is 14 residues. Germline V CDR1 and CDR2: MGHRA, YSYEKL. The CDR3 is CASSQVVGGGTQYF. As DNA, the CDR3 is TGCGCCAGCAGCCAAGTTGTTGGGGGGGGGACCCAGTACTTC.

J is TRBJ2-5 and V is TRBV7-8; D is perhaps TRBD2 (5 bases). Trimming pared 7 bases from V and 5 bases from J, leaving 17 bases between. Germline V gene data show CDR1 as SGHVS and CDR2 as FQNEAQ. This CDR3 spans 14 amino acids. The CDR3 loop is CASTQEGSLETQYF. The CDR3, as DNA: TGTGCCAGCACCCAAGAGGGCTCTTTGGAGACCCAGTACTTC.

This clone was seen only once. The sample holds other DNA sequences that translate to the same CDR3. The V call is TRBV11-2, the J call TRBJ2-2; possible D gene TRBD1, 6 bases. Germline lookup yields CDR1 SGHAT and CDR2 FQNNGV. This CDR3 spans 15 amino acids. V dropped 5 bases and J dropped 3 bases, with 13 bases sitting between them. The CDR3 loop reads CASSLRGKDTGELFF. The DNA of the CDR3 is TGTGCCAGCAGCCTAAGGGGGAAGGACACCGGGGAGCTGTTTTTT.

The gene calls are TRBV5-4 and TRBJ1-4; 9 bases are shared with TRBD1. With 4 bases clipped from V and 8 bases from J, the junction kept 9 bases outside the gene matches. CDR3 length equals 15 residues. Germline V gene lookup returns CDR1 SGHNT and CDR2 YYREEE (reference sequence). CDR3 residues: CASSRNRGRGEKLFF. The CDR3 bases are TGTGCCAGCAGCAGAAACAGGGGGCGAGGGGAAAAACTGTTTTTT.

V is TRBV16 and J is TRBJ1-5; the D gene is possibly TRBD1 (6 bases). The CDR3 is 16 residues long. The germline CDR1 and CDR2 sequences are KGHSY and FQNENV. V was pared by 0 bases and J by 1 base, with 10 bases between. The CDR3 bases are TGTGCCAGCAGCCAATCACAGGGACCAAGCAATCAGCCCCAGCATTTT. The encoded protein is CASSQSQGPSNQPQHF.

The chain recombines TRBV2 with TRBJ1-2, with D hard to call. Trimming removed 6 bases at V and 0 bases at J, with 17 bases between. Germline CDR1 reads SNHLY; CDR2 reads FYNNEI. This CDR3 has 16 amino acids. The CDR3, as DNA: TGTGCCAGCAGAGATCAAGGAAGGGATCCTAACTATGGCTACACCTTC. Protein sequence: CASRDQGRDPNYGYTF. The full variable domain, its missing parts supplied by reference TRBV2 and TRBJ1-2, is EPEVTQTPSHQVTQMGQEVILRCVPISNHLYFYWYRQILGQKVEFLVSFYNNEISEKSEIFDDQFSVERPDGSNFTLKIRSTKLEDSAMYFCASRDQGRDPNYGYTFGSGTRLTVV.

About this clone itself: This may stem from a read error, because a much larger clone lies one nucleotide away. The rearrangement uses TRBV6-5 and TRBJ1-2, with D uncertain. V lost 0 bases and J 7 bases, leaving 6 bases between the germline ends. Germline V gives CDR1 MNHEY, CDR2 SVGAGI. CDR3 size: 12 residues. As DNA, the CDR3 is TGTGCCAGCAGTTACTCTAGGGCTGGCTACACCTTC. The encoded protein is CASSYSRAGYTF.

This clone showed up just once. V usage is TRBV19 and J usage is TRBJ2-7, with D maybe TRBD2 (5 bases). Germline V CDR1 and CDR2: LNHDA, SQIVND (reference sequence). This CDR3 contains 13 residues. The ends were cut back, 4 bases at V and 1 base at J, with 8 bases in the middle. The CDR3 protein is CASSSTRSYEQYF. CDR3 bases: TGTGCCAGTAGTAGTACTAGGTCCTACGAGCAGTACTTC.

The chain has TRBV7-3 and TRBJ2-7; unclear D gene. Per germline, CDR1 SGHTA and CDR2 FQGTGA. CDR3 length: 14 amino acids. The V end was cut by 0 bases, the J end by 2 bases, with 8 bases between. CDR3 region: CASSLTYGPYEQYF. DNA for the CDR3: TGTGCCAGCAGCTTAACGTATGGACCCTACGAGCAGTACTTC. The complete variable domain, with remaining parts taken from reference TRBV7-3 and TRBJ2-7, reads GAGVSQTPSNKVTEKGKYVELRCDPISGHTALYWYRQSLGQGPEFLIYFQGTGAADDSGLPNDRFFAVRPEGSVSTLKIQRTERGDSAVYLCASSLTYGPYEQYFGPGTRLTVT.

In regard to this clone: Within the sample, other DNA sequences also encode this same CDR3. The chain combines TRBV10-1 with TRBJ2-1, with 11 bases identical to TRBD2. The CDR3 runs to 15 residues. Germline CDR1 and CDR2: WNHNN and SYGVQD (reference sequence). Trimming cost V 3 bases and J 4 bases; bases outside gene matches: 2. CDR3 region: CASSERTSGYNEQFF. The CDR3 DNA reads TGCGCCAGCAGTGAACGGACTAGCGGGTACAATGAGCAGTTCTTC.

On this clone: The same CDR3 arises from other DNA sequences in this sample as well. The rearrangement uses TRBV7-2 and TRBJ2-3, with D unclear. Trimming took off 1 base at V and 4 bases at J, with 6 bases between the two ends. Germline V CDR1 and CDR2: SGHTA, FQGNSA. The CDR3 runs 13 residues. The DNA for the CDR3 is TGTGCCAGCAGCTTAGGCGGTGCAGATACGCAGTATTTT. This gives the protein CASSLGGADTQYF.

The chain links TRBV2 to TRBJ2-7; D is possibly TRBD2 (6 bases). The germline gives CDR1 SNHLY, CDR2 FYNNEI. V lost 5 bases and J lost 4, with 12 bases in between. The CDR3 spans 13 residues. CDR3 residues: CASSQLEGYEQYF. CDR3 in DNA: TGTGCCAGCAGTCAATTGGAGGGGTACGAGCAGTACTTC. The full variable domain, rest sourced from reference TRBV2 and TRBJ2-7, is EPEVTQTPSHQVTQMGQEVILRCVPISNHLYFYWYRQILGQKVEFLVSFYNNEISEKSEIFDDQFSVERPDGSNFTLKIRSTKLEDSAMYFCASSQLEGYEQYFGPGTRLTVT.

The chain couples TRBV6-1 to TRBJ2-7; no clear D. This CDR3 spans 13 amino acids. The V gene lost 6 bases and the J gene lost 5 bases, with 14 bases spanning the gap. Looked up from germline, CDR1 is MNHNS and CDR2 is SASEGT. The CDR3 reads CASRGRSTDEQYF. CDR3 in DNA: TGTGCCAGCAGAGGCAGATCTACCGACGAGCAGTACTTC.

The J gene is TRBJ1-5, the V gene TRBV6-1; D gene ambiguous. The germline gives CDR1 MNHNS, CDR2 SASEGT. Trimming removed 2 bases from V and 6 bases from J, with 5 bases in between. CDR3 length: 12 amino acids. CDR3 residues: CASSEWGQPQHF. The DNA of the CDR3 is TGTGCCAGCAGTGAATGGGGTCAGCCCCAGCATTTT.